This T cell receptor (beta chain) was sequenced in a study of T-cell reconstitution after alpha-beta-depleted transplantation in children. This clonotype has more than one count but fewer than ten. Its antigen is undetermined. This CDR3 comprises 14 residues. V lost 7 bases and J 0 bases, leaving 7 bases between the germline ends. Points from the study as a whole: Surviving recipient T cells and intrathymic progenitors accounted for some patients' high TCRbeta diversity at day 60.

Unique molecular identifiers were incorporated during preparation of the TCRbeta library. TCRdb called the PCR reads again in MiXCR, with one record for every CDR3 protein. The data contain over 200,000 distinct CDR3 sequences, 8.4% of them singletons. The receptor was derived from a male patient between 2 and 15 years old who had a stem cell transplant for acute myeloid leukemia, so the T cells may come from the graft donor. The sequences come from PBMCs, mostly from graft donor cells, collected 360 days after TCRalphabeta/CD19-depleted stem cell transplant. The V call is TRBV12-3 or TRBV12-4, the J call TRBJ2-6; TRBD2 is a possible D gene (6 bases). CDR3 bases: TGTGCCAGCATCGGGAGCTCTGGGGCCAACGTCCTGACTTTC. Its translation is CASIGSSGANVLTF.